A single sample is the source of the 5 T cell receptor beta chains below, sequenced in a study of T cell responses to AZD1222 COVID-19 vaccine. Assay used: immunoSEQ multiplex PCR; TCRdb lists only in-frame clones, some missing. The data contain some 150,000 clones, less than 90% of them singletons. The sample here was peripheral blood, taken on day 0 of AZD1222 vaccination. All receptors come from an adult in good health.

This chain links TRBV7-9 with TRBJ1-4; a possible D gene is TRBD1 (5 bases). Per germline, CDR1 SEHNR and CDR2 FQNEAQ (reference sequence). The CDR3 runs 14 residues. V lost 3 bases, J lost 8 bases, and 13 bases lay in between. The CDR3 region has the DNA TGTGCCAGCAGCTTTCCCGCAGGGTCCGAAAAACTGTTTTTT. Its protein product is CASSFPAGSEKLFF.

The gene calls are TRBV7-8 and TRBJ1-1; no clear D. The CDR3 consists of 16 residues. Trimming took off 1 base at V and 1 base at J, with 13 bases between the two ends. Germline V gene data show CDR1 as SGHVS and CDR2 as FQNEAQ. The CDR3 loop reads CASSLVRVGTNTEAFF. CDR3 DNA: TGTGCCAGCAGCTTAGTCAGAGTTGGCACGAACACTGAAGCTTTCTTT.

The V and J genes are TRBV27 and TRBJ2-1; 8 bases line up with TRBD2. This CDR3 has 15 amino acids. V lost 4 bases to trimming and J lost 2 bases; unmatched junction nucleotides: 4. Germline V gene sequence: CDR1 MNHEY, CDR2 SMNVEV (reference sequence). CDR3 nucleotides: TGTGCCAGCAGTTATCCGGGACTAGCCTACAATGAGCAGTTCTTC. This sequence encodes CASSYPGLAYNEQFF.

This clone has only a few counts. The J gene is TRBJ2-1, the V gene TRBV28, with D perhaps assigned TRBD1 or TRBD2 (5 bases each). This CDR3 spans 12 amino acids. Germline CDR1 reads MDHEN; CDR2 reads SYDVKM. With 7 bases removed from V and 3 bases from J, the gap between germline ends came to 7 bases. The DNA of the CDR3 is TGTGCCAGCATGGGGGTCTACAATGAGCAGTTCTTC. Its translation: CASMGVYNEQFF.

This clone was seen a handful of times. J is TRBJ2-1 and V is TRBV6-4, with D possibly being TRBD2 (6 bases). The CDR3 sequence is 15 residues long. Germline CDR1 is MRHNA and CDR2 is SNTAGT. Trimming left V 2 bases short and J 0 bases short, with 8 bases between. CDR3 sequence: CASSDGEASYNEQFF. The DNA for the CDR3 is TGTGCCAGCAGTGACGGGGAGGCCTCCTACAATGAGCAGTTCTTC.